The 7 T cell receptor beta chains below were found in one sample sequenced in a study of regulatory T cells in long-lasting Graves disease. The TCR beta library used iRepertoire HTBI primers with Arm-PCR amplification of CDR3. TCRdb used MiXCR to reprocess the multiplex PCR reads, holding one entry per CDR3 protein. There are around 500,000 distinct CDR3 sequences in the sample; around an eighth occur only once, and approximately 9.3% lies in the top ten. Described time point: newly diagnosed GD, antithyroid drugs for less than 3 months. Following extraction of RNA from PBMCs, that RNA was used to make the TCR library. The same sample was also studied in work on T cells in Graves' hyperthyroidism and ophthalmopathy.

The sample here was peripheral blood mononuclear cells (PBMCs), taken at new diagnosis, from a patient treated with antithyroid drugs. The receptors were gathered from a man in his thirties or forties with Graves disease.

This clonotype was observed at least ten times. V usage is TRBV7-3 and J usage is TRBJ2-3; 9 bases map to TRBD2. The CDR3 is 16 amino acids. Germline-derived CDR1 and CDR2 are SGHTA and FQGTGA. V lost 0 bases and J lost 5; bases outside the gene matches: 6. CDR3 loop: CASSLTGLAGQDTQYF. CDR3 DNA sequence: TGTGCCAGCAGCTTAACCGGCCTAGCGGGGCAAGATACGCAGTATTTT.

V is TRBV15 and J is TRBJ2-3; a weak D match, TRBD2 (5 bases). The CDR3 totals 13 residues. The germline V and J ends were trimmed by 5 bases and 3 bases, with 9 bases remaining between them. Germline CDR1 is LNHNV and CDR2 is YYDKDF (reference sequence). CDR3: CATSPPGTDTQYF. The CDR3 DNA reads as TGTGCCACCAGCCCCCCGGGGACAGATACGCAGTATTTT.

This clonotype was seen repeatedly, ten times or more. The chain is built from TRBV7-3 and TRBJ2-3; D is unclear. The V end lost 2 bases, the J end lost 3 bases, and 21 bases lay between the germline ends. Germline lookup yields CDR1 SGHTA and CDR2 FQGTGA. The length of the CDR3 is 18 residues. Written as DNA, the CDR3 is TGTGCCAGCAGCTTAGGTCAGTTGGGCCTCAAGGCAACAGATACGCAGTATTTT. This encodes CASSLGQLGLKATDTQYF.

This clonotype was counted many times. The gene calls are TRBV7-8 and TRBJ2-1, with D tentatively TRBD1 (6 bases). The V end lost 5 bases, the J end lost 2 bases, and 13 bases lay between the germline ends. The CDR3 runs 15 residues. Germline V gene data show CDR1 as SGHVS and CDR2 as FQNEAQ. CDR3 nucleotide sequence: TGTGCCAGCAGCGAAAGGGGGACCCCCTACAATGAGCAGTTCTTC. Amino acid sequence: CASSERGTPYNEQFF.

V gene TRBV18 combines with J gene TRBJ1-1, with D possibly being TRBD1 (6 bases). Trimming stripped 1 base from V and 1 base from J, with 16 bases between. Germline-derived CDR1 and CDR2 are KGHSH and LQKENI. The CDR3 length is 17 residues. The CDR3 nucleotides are TGTGCCAGCTCACCACGGAAGGGGGAGGTTTCGAACACTGAAGCTTTCTTT. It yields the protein CASSPRKGEVSNTEAFF.

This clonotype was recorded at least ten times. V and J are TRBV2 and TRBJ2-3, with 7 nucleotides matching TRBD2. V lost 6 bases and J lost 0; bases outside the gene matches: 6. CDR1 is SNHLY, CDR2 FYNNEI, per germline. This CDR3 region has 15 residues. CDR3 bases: TGTGCCAGCAGCAGAAGCGGGACCAGCACAGATACGCAGTATTTT. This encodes CASSRSGTSTDTQYF.

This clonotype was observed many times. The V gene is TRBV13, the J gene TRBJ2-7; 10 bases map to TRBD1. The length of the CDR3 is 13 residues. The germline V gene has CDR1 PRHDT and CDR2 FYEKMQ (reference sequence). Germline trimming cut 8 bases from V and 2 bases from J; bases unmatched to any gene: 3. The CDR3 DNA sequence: TGTGCCAGCGGAGGACAGGGGGCCTACGAGCAGTACTTC. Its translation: CASGGQGAYEQYF.